This T cell receptor (beta chain) was sequenced during a study of CD8 T cell repertoires and HIV-1 epitope variants. Study background: Each of Twenty-five Gag and Nef epitope peptides stimulated a separate culture. Epitopes were three Gag families plus Nef HW9 and YT9.

V lost 7 bases, J lost 4 bases, and 19 bases lay in between. There are 16 residues in the CDR3. Germline V gene data show CDR1 as SNHLY and CDR2 as FYNNEI. Of note for this clone: As yet, its antigen is unknown.

TCRdb's table, derived via immunoSEQ multiplex PCR, lists solely in-frame clones and lacks some. The repertoire holds almost 5,500 clones, with more than 65% as singletons. Material: cultured CD8+ T cells derived from PBMCs. This TCR came from a male donor with HIV. The chain couples TRBV2 to TRBJ2-2; D possibly matches TRBD1 or TRBD2 (6 bases each). The CDR3 region is CASTSDGGWSTGELFF. CDR3 nucleotides: TGTGCCAGCACCTCGGACGGGGGCTGGAGCACCGGGGAGCTGTTTTTT. Supplemented by reference TRBV2 and TRBJ2-2, the full variable domain reads EPEVTQTPSHQVTQMGQEVILRCVPISNHLYFYWYRQILGQKVEFLVSFYNNEISEKSEIFDDQFSVERPDGSNFTLKIRSTKLEDSAMYFCASTSDGGWSTGELFFGEGSRLTVL.